This T cell receptor (beta chain) was captured by sequencing in a study of identical twins. TCRdb re-called the 5' RACE reads with MiXCR, one entry per CDR3 protein. The sample yields fewer than 650,000 distinct CDR3 sequences, roughly 9.5% seen once. This clonotype was found a few times. Trimming took off 1 base at V and 3 bases at J, with 14 bases between the two ends. Germline V gives CDR1 SGHRS, CDR2 YFSETQ. This CDR3 region has 15 residues. The sample was also linked to a second study, of yellow fever vaccine responses in identical twins.

The specimen sequenced was PBMCs. The clonotype was recovered from a woman aged 18 to 35 in good health. This chain uses TRBV5-1 with TRBJ2-7; the D call may be TRBD1 or TRBD2 (5 bases each). Here the CDR3 DNA reads TGCGCCAGCAGCTTGTACGGGACCGAGGGCTACGAGCAGTACTTC. This codes for CASSLYGTEGYEQYF.